This paragraph reports one TCR beta chain. This clone was counted a few times. It lacks a known antigen. Base qualities are not at hand, and no much larger clone is one base apart. Taken from the germline V gene (reference sequence), the CDR1 and CDR2 loops are SEHNR and FQNEAQ. Measured from the cysteine to the phenylalanine, the CDR3 is 13 residues long. Just the 39-base CDR3 DNA is kept, in frame starting at base 1. Trimming costs V 8 bases and J 2 bases, and their ends lie 13 bases apart. Sample time point, as interpreted from the label and publication: about 28 days (+/-7) after the second vaccine dose. Because spike-specific TCR depth and breadth did not differ between the two schedules, AZD1222 recipients who got a second dose at roughly 4 weeks were pooled with those who got a second dose at roughly 12 weeks. The vaccinee samples were drawn from two UK trials, COV001 and COV002, one of which was a single-blind randomized controlled phase 2/3 trial testing AZD1222 (ChAdOx1 nCoV-19) in healthy adults. Trial participant PBMC samples were collected at day 0 and day 28 after the second dose for TCRbeta chain sequencing.

These data originate in a study of T cell responses to AZD1222 COVID-19 vaccine (dated by TCRdb to the early 2020s). For the study in its entirety: TCR sequencing covered 233 trial participants: 200 to 220 given two doses of AZD1222 and 26 given two doses of MenACWY control vaccine. Enrollment into the trials was organized by age into subgroups of 18-55, 56-69 and 70-plus years, and those subgroups contained about 160, 30 and 59 TCR-sequenced participants, respectively.

Overall results and qualifications from the work: Because no day 14 peak-response samples were available, the repertoires could be characterized only after the peak T cell response. In the small 56-69-year group, the increase in depth fell short of significance, most likely because of low power. After two AZD1222 doses, spike-specific TCR breadth and depth were significantly higher than at day 0 and than in MenACWY recipients. Epitopes outside the regions mutated in the B.1.351 and B.1.1.7 variants were reportedly recognized by nearly half of the unique spike-specific TCRs. CD4 TCRs associated with the vaccine covered the entire spike protein, and the dominant responses were in regions 160-218 and 743-854. Conclusions about previously exposed vaccinees are limited, since just five to seven AZD1222 recipients were seropositive for SARS-CoV-2 at baseline. Most participants were white British and females outnumbered males, and the authors suggested that clonal diversity may have been underestimated.

The CDR3 regions of human TCRbeta chains were analyzed by immunosequencing. From the authors' description of their analysis: TCRs in the repertoires were matched against a reference library of SARS-CoV-2-specific TCRs that had been generated with the MIRA antigen-specificity platform. Breadth was defined as the fraction of unique TCRs that were SARS-CoV-2-associated, and depth was defined as the fraction of total T cells that were SARS-CoV-2-associated. Each spike-specific TCR was assigned to its reactive spike region and to a CD4 or CD8 class using the MIRA data. Log10-transformed breadth and depth values were compared by one-way ANOVA with Sidak's multiple comparisons tests. Not all clones reach the TCRdb copy of this immuneACCESS table, which keeps in-frame sequences only. Checked studies attribute under half of the gap to unresolved V genes and leave the rest unexplained. V, J and clone size are those of that table, while D and trimming were read from the DNA. Here the sample has more than 70,000 clones; about 89% occur a single time. The ten biggest clones cover just under 5% of the sample.

This receptor was identified in an adult who received the AZD1222 COVID-19 vaccine. The rearrangement joined TRBV7-9 to TRBJ2-7; the D gene assignment is ambiguous. The input for sequencing was peripheral blood, taken 28 days after the second AZD1222 dose. The CDR3 region reads CASGPVEAYEQYF. The sequenced DNA: TGTGCCAGCGGGCCGGTGGAAGCCTACGAGCAGTACTTC.